This section outlines one T cell receptor beta chain sequence together with its context. The antigen is not known. This sample is drawn from a study of high-grade serous ovarian cancer treatment subgroups. About the research overall: Samples averaged around 14,000 reads and roughly 7,700 unique TCR beta rearrangements.

V shed 4 bases, J shed 0 bases, and the junction held 4 bases outside the gene matches. CDR3 size: 15 residues. In germline, CDR1 is SGHNT, CDR2 YYREEE (reference sequence). Tumor tissue was taken before any definitive surgery or chemotherapy was given. General study findings and limits: TCR relatedness rose with neoantigen level and trended with mutation load.

Here immunoSEQ multiplex PCR was the method, and the copy in TCRdb shows in-frame clones only, minus some. The data show around 7,000 clones, 75% to 80% seen once. V usage is TRBV5-4 and J usage is TRBJ2-7; 10 bases are a match to TRBD2. The origin of this receptor is a human donor with high-grade serous ovarian cancer. The sequencing input was tumor tissue. This chain's CDR3 is CASSVTSGVSYEQYF. CDR3 DNA sequence: TGTGCCAGCAGCGTTACTAGCGGGGTCTCCTACGAGCAGTACTTC.